These 5 T cell receptor beta chains share one sample of origin, sequenced in a study of response to subunit inactivated influenza vaccine. TCRdb re-derived calls from the RT-PCR reads in MiXCR, one entry per CDR3 protein. The repertoire holds roughly 760,000 distinct CDR3 sequences, with 20% to 25% as singletons. This specimen was PBMCs from blood, taken 4 to 6 days after vaccination. The receptors stem from a middle-aged man who received an inactivated influenza vaccine.

This clonotype was observed a handful of times. The V gene is TRBV24-1, the J gene TRBJ1-2, with a tentative D call TRBD1 (6 bases). Germline V lookup: CDR1 KGHDR, CDR2 SFDVKD. The length of the CDR3 is 14 residues. The V gene lost 4 bases and the J gene lost 6 bases, with 14 bases spanning the gap. The CDR3 nucleotides read TGTGCCACCAGTGAAAACACAGGGTATAATGGCTACACCTTC. Translation: CATSENTGYNGYTF.

The rearrangement joins TRBV12-3 or TRBV12-4 to TRBJ2-3; maybe TRBD1 (6 bases). V was pared by 4 bases and J by 1 base, with 12 bases between. The CDR3 has 15 amino acids. CDR3 coding DNA: TGTGCCAGCAGTTCCAGGGGAGTCGGCACAGATACGCAGTATTTT. This codes for CASSSRGVGTDTQYF.

This clonotype showed up just a few times. The DNA for the CDR3 is TGTGCCAGCAGCCTCCCCTGGGGACAGGGAGGCACAGATACGCAGTATTTT. Translated: CASSLPWGQGGTDTQYF. The gene calls are TRBV14 and TRBJ2-3, with 9 bases identical to TRBD1. Germline CDR1 and CDR2: SGHDN and FVKESK. After removal of 4 bases from V and 1 base from J, the junction contained 9 bases not matched to a gene. The CDR3 spans 17 residues.

The genes are TRBV9 and TRBJ2-1, with D uncertain. CDR3 length: 14 amino acids. Trimming removed 0 bases from V and 4 bases from J, with 8 bases in between. CDR1 and CDR2 from the germline V gene are SGDLS and YYNGEE. This CDR3 reads CASSVGVKYNEQFF. CDR3 sequence (DNA): TGTGCCAGCAGCGTAGGTGTAAAGTACAATGAGCAGTTCTTC.

V is TRBV12-3 or TRBV12-4 and J is TRBJ2-3; 9 nucleotides match TRBD1. V was clipped by 1 base and J by 14 bases; unmatched bases: 7. This CDR3 has 13 amino acids. This chain's CDR3 is CASSLGPGQGPYF. As DNA, the CDR3 is TGTGCCAGCAGTTTAGGCCCGGGACAGGGCCCGTATTTT.